The source of this TCR gamma chain is a study of gamma-delta T cells after stem cell transplantation. From germline, CDR1 is VINAFY and CDR2 YDVSNSKD. This CDR3 has 16 residues. V shed 0 bases, J shed 2 bases, and the junction held 10 bases outside the gene matches. By frequency in the sample, this clone is medium-sized. TCRdb re-called clones from the RT-PCR reads via CATT. The table shows approximately 3,700 gamma-chain clones, with roughly 5.3% occurring only once. This TCR was recovered from a human donor. It is not recorded whose cells these are; they may come from a transplant donor. The material sequenced was gamma-delta T cells. V and J are TRGV5 and TRGJ1 or TRGJ2. CDR3 in DNA: TGTGCCACCTGGGACAGGCTCCTCACCTATTATTATAAGAAACTCTTT. Translated, it gives CATWDRLLTYYYKKLF.